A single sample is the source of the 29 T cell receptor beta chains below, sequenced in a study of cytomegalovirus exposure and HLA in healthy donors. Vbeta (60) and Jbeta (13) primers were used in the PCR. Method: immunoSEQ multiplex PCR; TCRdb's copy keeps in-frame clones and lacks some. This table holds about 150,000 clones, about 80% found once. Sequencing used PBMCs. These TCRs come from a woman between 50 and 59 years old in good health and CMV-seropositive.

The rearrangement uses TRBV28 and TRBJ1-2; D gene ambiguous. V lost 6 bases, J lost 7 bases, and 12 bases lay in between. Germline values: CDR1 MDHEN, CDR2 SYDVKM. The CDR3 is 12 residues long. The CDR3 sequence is CASSREYPGYTF. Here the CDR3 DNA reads TGTGCCAGCAGCCGGGAGTATCCTGGCTACACCTTC.

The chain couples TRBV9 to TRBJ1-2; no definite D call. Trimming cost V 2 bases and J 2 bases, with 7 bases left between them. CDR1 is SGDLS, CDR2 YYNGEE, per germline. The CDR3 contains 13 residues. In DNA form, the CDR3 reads TGTGCCAGCAGCGTGTCCGGGAACTATGGCTACACCTTC. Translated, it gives CASSVSGNYGYTF.

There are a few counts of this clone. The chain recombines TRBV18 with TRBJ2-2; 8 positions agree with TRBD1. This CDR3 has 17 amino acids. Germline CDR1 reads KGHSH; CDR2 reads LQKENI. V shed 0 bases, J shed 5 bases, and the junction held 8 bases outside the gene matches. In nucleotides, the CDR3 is TGTGCCAGCTCACCACCGGGATGGACAGGGTCGACCGGGGAGCTGTTTTTT. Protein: CASSPPGWTGSTGELFF.

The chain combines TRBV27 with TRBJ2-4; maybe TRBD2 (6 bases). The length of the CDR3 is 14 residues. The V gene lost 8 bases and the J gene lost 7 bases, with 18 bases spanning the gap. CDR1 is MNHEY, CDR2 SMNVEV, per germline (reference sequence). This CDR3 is CASRTRGAGNIQYF. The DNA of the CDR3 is TGTGCCAGCCGAACGCGGGGAGCAGGGAACATTCAGTACTTC.

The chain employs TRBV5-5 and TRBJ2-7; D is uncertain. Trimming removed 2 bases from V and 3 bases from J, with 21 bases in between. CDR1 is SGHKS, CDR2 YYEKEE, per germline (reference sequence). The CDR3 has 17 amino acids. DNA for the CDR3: TGTGCCAGCAGCTTTCGATCCGAACGAAGCGCTATCTACGAGCAGTACTTC. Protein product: CASSFRSERSAIYEQYF.

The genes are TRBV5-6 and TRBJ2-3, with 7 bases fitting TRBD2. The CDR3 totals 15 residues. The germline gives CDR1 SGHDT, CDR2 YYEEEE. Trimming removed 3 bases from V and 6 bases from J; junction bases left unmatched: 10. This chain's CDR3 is CASSYGLDPPDTQYF. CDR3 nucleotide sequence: TGTGCCAGCAGCTACGGACTAGATCCCCCCGATACGCAGTATTTT.

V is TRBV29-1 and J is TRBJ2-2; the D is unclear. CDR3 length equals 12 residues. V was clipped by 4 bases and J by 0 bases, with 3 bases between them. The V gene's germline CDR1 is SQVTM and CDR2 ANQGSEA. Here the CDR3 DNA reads TGCAGCGTTGCTCCGAACACCGGGGAGCTGTTTTTT. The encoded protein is CSVAPNTGELFF.

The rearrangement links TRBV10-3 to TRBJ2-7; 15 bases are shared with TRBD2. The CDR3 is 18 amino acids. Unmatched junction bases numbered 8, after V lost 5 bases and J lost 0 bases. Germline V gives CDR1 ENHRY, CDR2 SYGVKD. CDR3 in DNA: TGTGCCATCAGTAAGGGACTAGCGGGGGGCTCAAGCTCCTACGAGCAGTACTTC. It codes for CAISKGLAGGSSSYEQYF.

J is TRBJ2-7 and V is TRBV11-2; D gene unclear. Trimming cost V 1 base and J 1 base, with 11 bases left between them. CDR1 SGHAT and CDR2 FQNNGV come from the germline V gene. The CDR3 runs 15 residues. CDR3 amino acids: CASSLVPSGSYEQYF. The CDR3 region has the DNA TGTGCCAGCAGCTTAGTTCCTTCCGGGTCCTACGAGCAGTACTTC. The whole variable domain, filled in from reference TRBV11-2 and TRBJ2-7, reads EAGVAQSPRYKIIEKRQSVAFWCNPISGHATLYWYQQILGQGPKLLIQFQNNGVVDDSQLPKDRFSAERLKGVDSTLKIQPAKLEDSAVYLCASSLVPSGSYEQYFGPGTRLTVT.

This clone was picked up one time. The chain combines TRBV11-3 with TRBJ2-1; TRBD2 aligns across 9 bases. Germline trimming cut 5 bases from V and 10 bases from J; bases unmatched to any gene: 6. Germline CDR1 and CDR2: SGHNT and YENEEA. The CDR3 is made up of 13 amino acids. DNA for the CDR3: TGTGCCAGCAGCCTGCTAGCGGGGCAAGAGCAGTTCTTC. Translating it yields CASSLLAGQEQFF.

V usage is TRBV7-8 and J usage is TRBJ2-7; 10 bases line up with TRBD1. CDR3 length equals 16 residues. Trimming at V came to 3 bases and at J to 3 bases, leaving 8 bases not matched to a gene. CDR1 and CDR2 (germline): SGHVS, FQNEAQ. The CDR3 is CASSLTGGLSGYEQYF. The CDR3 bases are TGTGCCAGCAGCTTGACAGGGGGCTTATCCGGCTACGAGCAGTACTTC.

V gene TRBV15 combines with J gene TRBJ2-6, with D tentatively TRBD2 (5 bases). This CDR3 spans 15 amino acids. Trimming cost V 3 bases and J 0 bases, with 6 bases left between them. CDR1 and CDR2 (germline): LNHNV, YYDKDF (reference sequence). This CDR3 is CATSSTSSGANVLTF. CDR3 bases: TGTGCCACCAGCAGTACTAGCTCTGGGGCCAACGTCCTGACTTTC.

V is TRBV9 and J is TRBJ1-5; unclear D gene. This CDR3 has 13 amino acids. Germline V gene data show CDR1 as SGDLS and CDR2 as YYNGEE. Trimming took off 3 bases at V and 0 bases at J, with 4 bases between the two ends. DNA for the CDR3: TGTGCCAGCAGCGCGTATAGCAATCAGCCCCAGCATTTT. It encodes CASSAYSNQPQHF. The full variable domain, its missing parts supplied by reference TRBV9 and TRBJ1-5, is DSGVTQTPKHLITATGQRVTLRCSPRSGDLSVYWYQQSLDQGLQFLIQYYNGEERAKGNILERFSAQQFPDLHSELNLSSLELGDSALYFCASSAYSNQPQHFGDGTRLSIL.

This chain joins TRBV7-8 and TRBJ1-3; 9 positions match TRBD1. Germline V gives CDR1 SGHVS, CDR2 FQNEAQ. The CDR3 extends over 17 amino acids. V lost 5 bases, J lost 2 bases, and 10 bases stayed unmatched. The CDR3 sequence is CASSLSVTGGAGNTIYF. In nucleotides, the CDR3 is TGTGCCAGCAGCCTATCCGTCACAGGGGGCGCTGGAAACACCATATATTTT.

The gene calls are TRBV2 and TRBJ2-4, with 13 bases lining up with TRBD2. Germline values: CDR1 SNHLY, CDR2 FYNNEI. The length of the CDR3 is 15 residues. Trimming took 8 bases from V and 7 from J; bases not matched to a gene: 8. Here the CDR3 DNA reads TGTGCCAGCTATCTGACTAGCGGGGGGCTTAACATTCAGTACTTC. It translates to CASYLTSGGLNIQYF.

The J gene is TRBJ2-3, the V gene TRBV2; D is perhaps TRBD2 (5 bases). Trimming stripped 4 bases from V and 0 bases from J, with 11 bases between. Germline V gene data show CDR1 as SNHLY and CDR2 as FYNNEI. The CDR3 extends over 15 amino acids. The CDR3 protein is CASSGEGLSTDTQYF. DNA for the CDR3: TGTGCCAGCAGTGGAGAGGGCCTTAGCACAGATACGCAGTATTTT.

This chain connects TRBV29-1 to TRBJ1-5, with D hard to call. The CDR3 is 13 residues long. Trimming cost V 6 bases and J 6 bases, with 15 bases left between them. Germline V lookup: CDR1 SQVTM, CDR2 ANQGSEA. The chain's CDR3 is CSVGNGVSQPQHF. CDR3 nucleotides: TGCAGCGTCGGGAACGGGGTTAGTCAGCCCCAGCATTTT.

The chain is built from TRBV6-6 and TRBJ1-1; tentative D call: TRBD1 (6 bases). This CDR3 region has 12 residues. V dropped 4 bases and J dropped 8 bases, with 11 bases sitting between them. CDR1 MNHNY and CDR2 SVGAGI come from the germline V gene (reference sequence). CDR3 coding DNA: TGTGCCAGCAGTTGGGGCCAGGGGGAAGCTTTCTTT. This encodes CASSWGQGEAFF.

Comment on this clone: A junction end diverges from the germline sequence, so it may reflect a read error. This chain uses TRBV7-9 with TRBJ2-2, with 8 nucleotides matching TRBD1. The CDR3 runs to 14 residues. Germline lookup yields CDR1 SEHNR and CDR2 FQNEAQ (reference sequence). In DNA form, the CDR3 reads TGTTCCAGCAGCTCGACAGGGGCGGCCGGGGAGCTGTTTTTT. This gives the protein CSSSSTGAAGELFF. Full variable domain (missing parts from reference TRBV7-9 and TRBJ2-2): DTGVSQNPRHKITKRGQNVTFRCDPISEHNRLYWYRQTLGQGPEFLTYFQNEAQLEKSRLLSDRFSAERPKGSFSTLEIQRTEQGDSAMYLCSSSSTGAAGELFFGEGSRLTVL.

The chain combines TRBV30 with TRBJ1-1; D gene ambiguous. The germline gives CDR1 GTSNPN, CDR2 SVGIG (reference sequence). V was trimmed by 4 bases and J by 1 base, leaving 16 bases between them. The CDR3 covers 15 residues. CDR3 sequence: CAWKDEALRNTEAFF. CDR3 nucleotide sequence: TGTGCCTGGAAGGATGAGGCTTTAAGGAACACTGAAGCTTTCTTT.

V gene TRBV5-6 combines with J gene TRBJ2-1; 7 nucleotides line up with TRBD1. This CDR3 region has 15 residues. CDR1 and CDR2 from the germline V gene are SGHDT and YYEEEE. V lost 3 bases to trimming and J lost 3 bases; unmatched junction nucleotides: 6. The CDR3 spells CASSSTGQSYNEQFF. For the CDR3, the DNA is TGTGCCAGCAGCTCGACGGGACAGAGCTACAATGAGCAGTTCTTC. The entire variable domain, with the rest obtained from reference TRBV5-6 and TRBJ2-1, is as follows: DAGVTQSPTHLIKTRGQQVTLRCSPKSGHDTVSWYQQALGQGPQFIFQYYEEEERQRGNFPDRFSGHQFPNYSSELNVNALLLGDSALYLCASSSTGQSYNEQFFGPGTRLTVL.

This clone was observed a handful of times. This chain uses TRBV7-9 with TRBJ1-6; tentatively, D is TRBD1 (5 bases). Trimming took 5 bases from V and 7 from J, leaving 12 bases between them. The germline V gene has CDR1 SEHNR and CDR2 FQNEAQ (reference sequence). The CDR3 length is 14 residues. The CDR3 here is CASSLDNRNSPLHF. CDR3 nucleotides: TGTGCCAGCAGCCTGGACAACCGGAATTCACCCCTCCACTTT.

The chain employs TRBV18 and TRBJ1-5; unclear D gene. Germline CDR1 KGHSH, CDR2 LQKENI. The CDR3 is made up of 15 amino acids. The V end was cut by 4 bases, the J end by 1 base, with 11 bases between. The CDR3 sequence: CASSRGLQSNQPQHF. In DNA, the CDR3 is TGTGCCAGCTCACGAGGACTCCAGAGCAATCAGCCCCAGCATTTT.

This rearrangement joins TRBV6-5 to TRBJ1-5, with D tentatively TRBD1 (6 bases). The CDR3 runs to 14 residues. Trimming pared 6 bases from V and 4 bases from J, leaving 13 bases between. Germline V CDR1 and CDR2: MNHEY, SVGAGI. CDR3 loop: CASREGRGNQPQHF. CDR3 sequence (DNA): TGTGCCAGCAGGGAAGGCAGGGGAAATCAGCCCCAGCATTTT.

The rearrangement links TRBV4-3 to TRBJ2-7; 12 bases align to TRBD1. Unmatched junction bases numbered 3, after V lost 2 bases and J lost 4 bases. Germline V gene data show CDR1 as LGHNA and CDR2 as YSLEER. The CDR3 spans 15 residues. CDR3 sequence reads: CASSQSGQGAYEQYF. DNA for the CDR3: TGCGCCAGCAGCCAATCGGGACAGGGGGCATACGAGCAGTACTTC.

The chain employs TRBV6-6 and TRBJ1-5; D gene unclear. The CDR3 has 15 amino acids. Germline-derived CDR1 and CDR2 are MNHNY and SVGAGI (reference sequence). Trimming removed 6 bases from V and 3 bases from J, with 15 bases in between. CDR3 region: CASSPSLPFNQPQHF. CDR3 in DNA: TGTGCCAGCAGCCCGAGTTTGCCCTTCAATCAGCCCCAGCATTTT.

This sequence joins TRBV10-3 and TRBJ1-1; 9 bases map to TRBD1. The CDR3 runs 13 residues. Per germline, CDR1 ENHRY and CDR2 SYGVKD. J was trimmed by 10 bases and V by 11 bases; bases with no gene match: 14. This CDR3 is CASTGTGIGAAFF. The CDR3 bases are TGTGCCTCGACCGGGACAGGGATTGGTGCAGCTTTCTTT.

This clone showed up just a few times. The CDR3 bases are TGCGCCAGCAAACAGGACCCTGATAGAAATTCACCCCTCCACTTT. Translating it yields CASKQDPDRNSPLHF. The chain has TRBV5-1 and TRBJ1-6, with a weak D call TRBD1 (5 bases). V was clipped by 6 bases and J by 7 bases, with 17 bases between them. CDR3 size: 15 residues. Germline CDR1 SGHRS, CDR2 YFSETQ.

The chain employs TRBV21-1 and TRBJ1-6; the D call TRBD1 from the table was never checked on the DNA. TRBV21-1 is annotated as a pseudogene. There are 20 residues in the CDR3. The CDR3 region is CASSKEMYRDNSPINSPLHF. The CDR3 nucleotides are TGTGCCAGCAGCAAAGAAATGTACAGGGATAACAGTCCTATTAATTCACCCCTCCACTTT.